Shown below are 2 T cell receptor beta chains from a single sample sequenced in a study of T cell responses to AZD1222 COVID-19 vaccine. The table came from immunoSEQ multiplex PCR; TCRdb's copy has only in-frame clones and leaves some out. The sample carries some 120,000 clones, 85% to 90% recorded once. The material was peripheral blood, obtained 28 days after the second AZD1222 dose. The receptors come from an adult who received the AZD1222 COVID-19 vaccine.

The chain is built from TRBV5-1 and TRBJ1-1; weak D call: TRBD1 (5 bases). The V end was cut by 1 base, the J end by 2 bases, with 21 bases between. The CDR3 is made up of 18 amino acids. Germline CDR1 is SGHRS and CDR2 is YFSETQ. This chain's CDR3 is CASSLIGKTGRINTEAFF. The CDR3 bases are TGCGCCAGCAGCTTGATCGGGAAAACGGGACGGATAAACACTGAAGCTTTCTTT.

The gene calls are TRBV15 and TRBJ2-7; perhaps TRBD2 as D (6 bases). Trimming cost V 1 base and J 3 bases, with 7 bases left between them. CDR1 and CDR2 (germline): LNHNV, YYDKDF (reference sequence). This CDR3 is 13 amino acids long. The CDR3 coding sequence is TGTGCCACCAGCAGAGGGAGGGGCTACGAGCAGTACTTC. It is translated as CATSRGRGYEQYF.